These 3 T cell receptor beta chains share one sample of origin, sequenced in a study of blood T cells in healthy people across ages. A sample-barcoded 5' primer and a J-beta primer mix were used in a second PCR of roughly 7 to 11 cycles. From the 5' RACE reads, TCRdb called clonotypes with MiXCR, one entry per CDR3 protein. The sample shows approximately 880,000 distinct CDR3 sequences, roughly 52% of them seen only once. Sequences were obtained from blood. Receptors were obtained from a man younger than 45 in good health.

This clonotype came up a few times. V usage is TRBV28 and J usage is TRBJ2-5, with TRBD2 identical over 13 bases. The CDR3 runs to 15 residues. Trimming at V came to 3 bases and at J to 4 bases, leaving 2 bases not matched to a gene. The V gene's germline CDR1 is MDHEN and CDR2 SYDVKM. CDR3 loop: CASSFRLAGGETQYF. In DNA form, the CDR3 reads TGTGCCAGCAGTTTCCGACTAGCGGGGGGAGAGACCCAGTACTTC.

In its sample, this clonotype was seen a few times. The chain has TRBV7-2 and TRBJ1-4; TRBD1 is a possible D gene (5 bases). V lost 5 bases, J lost 3 bases, and 22 bases lay in between. Germline CDR1 reads SGHTA; CDR2 reads FQGNSA. The CDR3 consists of 18 residues. The CDR3, as DNA: TGTGCCAGCAGCCCTCCCCGGGACCCTCATGGAGCTAATGAAAAACTGTTTTTT. Translating it yields CASSPPRDPHGANEKLFF.

This clonotype was seen a handful of times. The V gene is TRBV20-1, the J gene TRBJ2-1, with 9 bases aligning to TRBD1. The V and J ends lost 4 bases and 0 bases, in that order; junction bases with no gene match: 7. CDR1 DFQATT and CDR2 SNEGSKA come from the germline V gene (reference sequence). CDR3 length: 16 residues. CDR3 protein: CSAISPGQGSYNEQFF. CDR3 DNA: TGCAGTGCTATTAGTCCGGGACAGGGCTCCTACAATGAGCAGTTCTTC.